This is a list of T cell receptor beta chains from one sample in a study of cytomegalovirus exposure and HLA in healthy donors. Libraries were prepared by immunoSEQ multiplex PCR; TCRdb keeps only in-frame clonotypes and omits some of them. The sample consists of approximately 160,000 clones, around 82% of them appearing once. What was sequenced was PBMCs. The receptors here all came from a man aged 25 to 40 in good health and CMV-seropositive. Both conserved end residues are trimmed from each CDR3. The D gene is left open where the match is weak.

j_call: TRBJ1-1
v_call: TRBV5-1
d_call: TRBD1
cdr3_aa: ASSPGDRGITEAF

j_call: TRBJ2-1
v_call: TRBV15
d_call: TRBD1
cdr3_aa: ATSRDRTGGYNEQF

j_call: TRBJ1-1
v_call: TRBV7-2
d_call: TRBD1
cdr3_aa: ASSFDRGNTEAF

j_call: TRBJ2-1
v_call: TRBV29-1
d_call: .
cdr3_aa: SVSGVSYNEQF

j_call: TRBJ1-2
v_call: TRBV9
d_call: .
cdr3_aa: ASTGEPNYGYT

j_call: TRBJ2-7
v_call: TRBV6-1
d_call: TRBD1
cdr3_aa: ASSDIEDRVGEQY

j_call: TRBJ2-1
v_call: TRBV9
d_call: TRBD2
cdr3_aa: ASRPLAGEYNEQF

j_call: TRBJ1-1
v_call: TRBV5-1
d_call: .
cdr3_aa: ASSFFLGAGLEAF

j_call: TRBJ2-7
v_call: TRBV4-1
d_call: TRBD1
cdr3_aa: ASSHKTGTYEQY

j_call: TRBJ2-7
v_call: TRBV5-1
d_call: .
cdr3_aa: ASSLYYEQY

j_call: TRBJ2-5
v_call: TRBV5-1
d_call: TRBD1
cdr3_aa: ASSPDRVAWETQY

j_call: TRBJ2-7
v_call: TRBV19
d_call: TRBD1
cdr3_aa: ASSTGQGFSYEQY

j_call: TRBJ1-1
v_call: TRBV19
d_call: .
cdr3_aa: ASSVTGGVTEAF

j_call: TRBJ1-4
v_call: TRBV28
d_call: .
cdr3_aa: ASQGSQSMGKLF

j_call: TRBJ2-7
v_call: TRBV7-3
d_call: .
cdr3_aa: ASSLTGSHEQY

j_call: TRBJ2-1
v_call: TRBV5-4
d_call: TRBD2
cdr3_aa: ASSLGRGTSYNEQF

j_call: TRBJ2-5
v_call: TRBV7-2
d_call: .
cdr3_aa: ASSLSLSRGVETQY

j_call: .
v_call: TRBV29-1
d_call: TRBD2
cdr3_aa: SVGSGGNYNEQF

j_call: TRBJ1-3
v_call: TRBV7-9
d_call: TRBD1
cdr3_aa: ASSGWTGASGNTIY

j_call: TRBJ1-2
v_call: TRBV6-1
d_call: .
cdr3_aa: ASTEYSYGYT

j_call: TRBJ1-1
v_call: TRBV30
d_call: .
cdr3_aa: AWSVSGLAF

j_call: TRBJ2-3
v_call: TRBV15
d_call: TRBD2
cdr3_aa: ATSRDKSPSGRVRSTDTQY

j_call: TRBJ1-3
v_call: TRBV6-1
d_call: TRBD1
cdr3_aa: ASSEEFYGTAGNTIY

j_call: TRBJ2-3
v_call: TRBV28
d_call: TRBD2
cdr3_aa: ASSSGDGRDTQY

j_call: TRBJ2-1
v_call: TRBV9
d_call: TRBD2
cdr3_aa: ASSVGGLAGNNEQF

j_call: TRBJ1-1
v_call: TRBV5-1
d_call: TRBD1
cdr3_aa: ASSLRQGRDTEAF

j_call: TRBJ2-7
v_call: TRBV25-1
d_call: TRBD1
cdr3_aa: ASSPGQGPYEQY

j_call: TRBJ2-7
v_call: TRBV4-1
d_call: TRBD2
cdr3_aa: ASSRVGTSALKDTYEQY

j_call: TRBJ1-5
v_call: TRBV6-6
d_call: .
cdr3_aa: ASSPDWEPQPQH

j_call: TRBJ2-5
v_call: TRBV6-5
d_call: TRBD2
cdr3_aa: ASSSSGLDGTQY

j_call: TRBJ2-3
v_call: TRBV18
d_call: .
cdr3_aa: ASSPLAADTDTQY

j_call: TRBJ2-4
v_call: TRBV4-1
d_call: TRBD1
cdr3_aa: ASSHGTGDGKNIQY

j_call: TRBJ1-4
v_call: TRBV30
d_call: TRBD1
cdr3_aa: AWSMGTGSEKLF

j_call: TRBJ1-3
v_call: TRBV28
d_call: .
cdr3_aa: ASSPLAEVAGNTIY

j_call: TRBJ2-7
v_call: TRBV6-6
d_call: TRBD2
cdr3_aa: ASSPLAGGYEQY

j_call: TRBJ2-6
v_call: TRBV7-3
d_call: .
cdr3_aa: ASSPRSSGANVLT

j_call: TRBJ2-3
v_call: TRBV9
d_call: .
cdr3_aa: ASRGGGLPDTQY